This record covers a single TCR beta chain. Its specificity is not known. The data are from a study of shared clonotypes between healthy human individuals. General study results and limits: Lower generation probabilities were found for non-shared clonotypes than for those shared by all four donors. Rarefaction curves obtained for sorted subsets showed sequencing incomplete despite large depth.

Subsets obtained from CD4+ cells comprised CD45RA+ naive and CD45RA-negative memory cells. The study ran the assay at deep level. The table came from immunoSEQ multiplex PCR; TCRdb's copy has only in-frame clones and leaves some out. The repertoire includes more than 2,000,000 clones, roughly nine tenths of them detected once, and around 0.14% sits in the top ten. CDR3 size: 17 residues. Germline CDR1 MGHRA, CDR2 YSYEKL. The V end lost 6 bases, the J end lost 3 bases, and 20 bases lay between the germline ends. Sequenced input: naive CD4+ T cells sorted from blood. The sample's subset: CD45RA+ positively selected. The chain links TRBV4-1 to TRBJ1-4, with D possibly being TRBD1 (5 bases). This receptor was obtained from a man aged 18 to 30 in good health. CDR3 DNA sequence: TGCGCCAGCAGACCTCTTCTGGGACGTCAAGCTAATGAAAAACTGTTTTTT. This gives the protein CASRPLLGRQANEKLFF.